This T cell receptor (beta chain) was documented in a study of early T cells in non-severe SARS-CoV-2 infection. Via MiXCR, TCRdb re-called the 5' RACE reads, giving one row per CDR3 protein. In the table there are 59,000 or so distinct CDR3 sequences, over 9.5% of which are singletons. Sequenced here: whole blood, sampled at baseline. This receptor was taken from an adult who was a healthcare worker with PCR-confirmed SARS-CoV-2 infection or an uninfected control (not recorded which).

The CDR3 nucleotides are TGTGCCAGTACCCAATGGGTCGCGGACGAAGAAGCTTTCTTT. Translating gives CASTQWVADEEAFF. The chain carries TRBV19 and TRBJ1-1; no reliable D call. V lost 7 bases and J lost 8, with 20 bases in between. Germline V gene data show CDR1 as LNHDA and CDR2 as SQIVND (reference sequence). The length of the CDR3 is 14 residues.